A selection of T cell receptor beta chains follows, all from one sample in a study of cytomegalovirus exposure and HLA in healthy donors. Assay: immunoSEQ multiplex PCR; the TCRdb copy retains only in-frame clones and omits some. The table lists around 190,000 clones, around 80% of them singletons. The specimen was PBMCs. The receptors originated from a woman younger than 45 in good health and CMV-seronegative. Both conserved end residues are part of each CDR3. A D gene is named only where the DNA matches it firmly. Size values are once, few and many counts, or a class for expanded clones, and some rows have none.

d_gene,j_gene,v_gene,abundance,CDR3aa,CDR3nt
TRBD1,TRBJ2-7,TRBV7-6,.,CASSLVSGTVTYEQYF,TGTGCCAGCAGCTTAGTATCTGGGACAGTTACCTACGAGCAGTACTTC
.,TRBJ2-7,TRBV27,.,CASGTGAYEQYF,TGTGCCAGCGGTACAGGCGCCTACGAGCAGTACTTC
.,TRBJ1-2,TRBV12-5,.,CASGSNPGLTYGYTF,TGTGCTAGTGGTTCAAATCCAGGGCTCACCTATGGCTACACCTTC
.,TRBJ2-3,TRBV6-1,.,CASSEPKTRRVADTQYF,TGTGCCAGCAGTGAACCGAAGACTAGGAGAGTCGCAGATACGCAGTATTTT
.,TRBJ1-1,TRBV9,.,CASSVSGGRYTEAFF,TGTGCCAGCAGCGTATCGGGGGGGAGATACACTGAAGCTTTCTTT
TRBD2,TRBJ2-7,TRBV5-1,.,CASSLATTSGRSEQYF,TGCGCCAGCAGCTTAGCAACGACTAGCGGGAGAAGCGAGCAGTACTTC
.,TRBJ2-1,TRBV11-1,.,CASSLDSYNEQFF,TGTGCCAGCAGCTTAGACAGCTACAATGAGCAGTTCTTC
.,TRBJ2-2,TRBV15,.,CATSRGVAGGVGAGELFF,TGTGCCACCAGCAGAGGAGTAGCTGGCGGTGTCGGCGCCGGGGAGCTGTTTTTT
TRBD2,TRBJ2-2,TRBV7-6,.,CASSLVSSGATGELFF,TGTGCCAGCAGCTTAGTCTCTAGCGGCGCCACCGGGGAGCTGTTTTTT
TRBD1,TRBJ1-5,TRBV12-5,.,CASGLVGMRQGGQPQHF,TGTGCTAGTGGTTTGGTAGGGATGAGACAGGGGGGTCAGCCCCAGCATTTT
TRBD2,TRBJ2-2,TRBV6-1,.,CAIYTGLAGSGELFF,TGTGCCATCTATACGGGACTAGCGGGATCGGGGGAGCTGTTTTTT
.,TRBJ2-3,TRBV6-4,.,CASSARGGSTDTQYF,TGTGCCAGCAGTGCCAGAGGGGGTAGCACAGATACGCAGTATTTT
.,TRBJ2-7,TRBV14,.,CASSQVLASEQYF,TGTGCCAGCAGCCAAGTGCTAGCTTCCGAGCAGTACTTC
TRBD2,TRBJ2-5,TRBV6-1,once,CASSEGLLAGAGGETQYF,TGTGCCAGCAGTGAAGGTCTACTAGCGGGCGCCGGCGGGGAGACCCAGTACTTC
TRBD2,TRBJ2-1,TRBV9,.,CASTPGLGVNEQFF,TGTGCCAGCACACCGGGACTAGGGGTCAATGAGCAGTTCTTC
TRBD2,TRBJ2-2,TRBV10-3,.,CAISDGTSVEELFF,TGTGCCATCAGTGATGGGACTAGCGTTGAGGAGCTGTTTTTT
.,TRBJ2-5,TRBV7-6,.,CASTIRETQYF,TGTGCCAGCACCATTCGGGAGACCCAGTACTTC
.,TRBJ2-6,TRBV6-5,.,CASNEGGSGANVLTF,TGTGCCAGCAACGAAGGGGGCTCTGGGGCCAACGTCCTGACTTTC
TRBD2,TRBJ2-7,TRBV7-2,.,CASSPGTSGISYEQYF,TGTGCCAGCAGCCCCGGGACTAGCGGGATCTCCTACGAGCAGTACTTC
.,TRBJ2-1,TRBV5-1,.,CASSFMTQSSYNEQFF,TGCGCCAGCAGCTTTATGACTCAAAGCTCCTACAATGAGCAGTTCTTC
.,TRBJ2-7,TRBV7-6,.,CASSLDTYEQYF,TGTGCCAGCAGCTTAGACACCTACGAGCAGTACTTC